The 24 T cell receptor beta chains below come from one sample, sequenced in a study of CD8 T cells in ankylosing spondylitis. General study findings and limits: Ankylosing spondylitis blood seemed to carry a telltale TCR beta motif made of under ten highly homologous variants.

These receptors' antigens are unknown. Each CDR3 protein is one row after TCRdb ran MiXCR on the 5' RACE reads. The repertoire holds fewer than 500,000 distinct CDR3 sequences, around 22% seen once, with 15% to 20% in the top ten. Sequencing was performed on blood, either unsorted or a sorted T cell fraction (not recorded which). Every receptor here comes from a male donor with ankylosing spondylitis.

A few counts support this clonotype. The chain couples TRBV5-1 to TRBJ2-7, with TRBD2 matching over 7 bases. This CDR3 is 15 amino acids long. J lost 1 base, V lost 4 bases, and 8 bases had no gene match. Germline V CDR1 and CDR2: SGHRS, YFSETQ. CDR3 in amino acids: CASSDLAGASYEQYF. Written as DNA, the CDR3 is TGCGCCAGCAGCGATCTGGCGGGAGCGTCCTACGAGCAGTACTTC.

The table lists this clonotype with a few counts. The rearrangement joins TRBV3-1 to TRBJ2-2; D remains ambiguous. Germline CDR1 reads LGHDT; CDR2 reads YNNKEL (reference sequence). The CDR3 loop spans 14 amino acids. Trimming shortened V by 5 bases and J by 1 base, and 8 bases separated the two germline ends. The CDR3 reads CASSVSVNTGELFF. The CDR3 DNA is TGTGCCAGCAGCGTTTCAGTGAACACCGGGGAGCTGTTTTTT.

This clonotype was seen repeatedly, ten times or more. The chain combines TRBV29-1 with TRBJ2-7; a weak D match, TRBD2 (6 bases). This CDR3 has 14 amino acids. Deletions cut 5 bases from V and 5 bases from J, with 19 bases between. Germline CDR1 SQVTM, CDR2 ANQGSEA. Written as DNA, the CDR3 is TGCAGCGTTCGCCGGGACTGGGGAAAGAACGAGCAGTACTTC. Translating gives CSVRRDWGKNEQYF.

J is TRBJ1-5 and V is TRBV6-5, with 8 bases fitting TRBD1. The length of the CDR3 is 15 residues. CDR1 and CDR2 from the germline V gene are MNHEY and SVGAGI. V dropped 4 bases and J dropped 3; count of bases not matched to a gene: 5. CDR3 loop: CASSWTGLFNQPQHF. CDR3 sequence (DNA): TGTGCCAGCAGTTGGACAGGGCTCTTCAATCAGCCCCAGCATTTT.

This clonotype came up a few times. This chain joins TRBV7-2 and TRBJ2-7, with 13 bases matching TRBD2. After removal of 1 base from V and 2 bases from J, the junction contained 2 bases not matched to a gene. Germline values: CDR1 SGHTA, CDR2 FQGNSA. The CDR3 runs 16 residues. CDR3 sequence: CASSLGGTSGTYEQYF. The CDR3 DNA follows: TGTGCCAGCAGCTTAGGGGGGACTAGCGGGACCTACGAGCAGTACTTC.

This clonotype was seen a handful of times. This chain links TRBV5-5 with TRBJ2-5, with D unclear. CDR1 SGHKS and CDR2 YYEKEE come from the germline V gene (reference sequence). V was cut by 5 bases and J by 5 bases, with 10 bases left in between. The CDR3 is made up of 12 amino acids. The CDR3 is CASRKHGETQYF. DNA of the CDR3: TGTGCCAGCAGAAAGCACGGGGAGACCCAGTACTTC.

There are a few counts of this clonotype. The V call is TRBV7-3, the J call TRBJ2-2, with TRBD2 matching 7 bases. From germline, CDR1 is SGHTA and CDR2 FQGTGA. CDR3 length: 15 amino acids. The V segment lost 5 bases and the J segment 4 bases; nucleotides outside the gene matches: 7. The CDR3 loop is CASSQRGGSTGELFF. CDR3 coding DNA: TGTGCCAGCAGCCAAAGGGGCGGGAGCACCGGGGAGCTGTTTTTT.

This clonotype was seen only a few times. This chain links TRBV18 with TRBJ2-2; 12 bases fit TRBD2. The CDR3 covers 17 residues. The germline V gene encodes CDR1 KGHSH and CDR2 LQKENI. V lost 5 bases to trimming and J lost 0 bases; unmatched junction nucleotides: 4. Here the CDR3 reads CASSSRLAGANTGELFF. The CDR3 coding sequence is TGTGCCAGCTCATCGCGACTAGCGGGGGCGAACACCGGGGAGCTGTTTTTT.

This clonotype was seen just once. The chain is built from TRBV2 and TRBJ2-3; the D gene could be TRBD1 or TRBD2 (5 bases each). The V gene lost 6 bases and the J gene lost 5 bases, with 24 bases spanning the gap. The CDR3 extends over 17 amino acids. Germline CDR1 and CDR2: SNHLY and FYNNEI. CDR3 nucleotides: TGTGCCAGCAGCCTCCAGCGGCGGAGAGGGGTGAGAGATACGCAGTATTTT. Amino acid sequence: CASSLQRRRGVRDTQYF.

This chain's CDR3 is CASSLGVRGYGYTF. CDR3 nucleotide sequence: TGTGCCAGCAGCTTAGGAGTGCGGGGGTATGGCTACACCTTC. The rearrangement joins TRBV7-8 to TRBJ1-2; TRBD1 might be the D (5 bases). The CDR3 has 14 residues. Trimming took off 1 base at V and 5 bases at J, with 11 bases between the two ends. Germline CDR1 and CDR2: SGHVS and FQNEAQ.

This clonotype was counted at least ten times. The chain combines TRBV6-5 with TRBJ1-2; D possibly corresponds to TRBD1 (5 bases). There are 12 residues in the CDR3. The V end lost 2 bases, the J end lost 7 bases, and 8 bases lay between the germline ends. Germline V CDR1 and CDR2: MNHEY, SVGAGI. The CDR3 sequence is CASSYQGSGYTF. CDR3 nucleotides: TGTGCCAGCAGTTACCAGGGCTCTGGCTACACCTTC.

There are a few counts of this clonotype. The V and J genes are TRBV3-1 and TRBJ2-1, with 7 bases identical to TRBD1. Germline V lookup: CDR1 LGHDT, CDR2 YNNKEL (reference sequence). The V and J ends lost 4 bases and 5 bases, in that order; junction bases with no gene match: 8. The CDR3 has 15 residues. CDR3 nucleotides: TGTGCCAGCAGCCCTTGGCAGGGACAGCACAATGAGCAGTTCTTC. It is translated as CASSPWQGQHNEQFF.

The chain has TRBV7-9 and TRBJ2-7; TRBD2 matches 8 bases. The length of the CDR3 is 15 residues. The germline V gene has CDR1 SEHNR and CDR2 FQNEAQ (reference sequence). The V segment lost 1 base and the J segment 3 bases; nucleotides outside the gene matches: 5. This chain's CDR3 is CASSLGGTRHYEQYF. In nucleotides, the CDR3 is TGTGCCAGCAGCTTAGGAGGGACTAGACACTACGAGCAGTACTTC.

In its sample, this clonotype was seen a few times. The chain recombines TRBV29-1 with TRBJ2-5; no reliable D call. Germline CDR1 is SQVTM and CDR2 is ANQGSEA. V lost 4 bases, J lost 4 bases, and 10 bases lay in between. The CDR3 contains 12 residues. CDR3 sequence: CSVVKYPETQYF. DNA for the CDR3: TGCAGCGTTGTTAAATATCCAGAGACCCAGTACTTC.

The chain couples TRBV4-2 to TRBJ2-5; D is possibly TRBD1 (6 bases). The CDR3 is 14 amino acids. The germline V gene has CDR1 LGHNA and CDR2 YNFKEQ. V was clipped by 3 bases and J by 5 bases, with 13 bases between them. As DNA, the CDR3 is TGTGCCAGCAGCCATCGGATTCAGGGGGAGACCCAGTACTTC. Protein sequence: CASSHRIQGETQYF.

At least ten counts were recorded for this clonotype. The chain recombines TRBV24-1 with TRBJ1-5; D remains ambiguous. The V gene lost 7 bases and the J gene lost 3 bases, with 6 bases spanning the gap. CDR3 length: 12 residues. Germline V gives CDR1 KGHDR, CDR2 SFDVKD. This CDR3 reads CATSTDNQPQHF. The CDR3 nucleotides read TGTGCCACCAGCACAGACAATCAGCCCCAGCATTTT.

This clonotype occurred a few times. The chain carries TRBV7-3 and TRBJ1-1; D is ambiguous. Germline V CDR1 and CDR2: SGHTA, FQGTGA. V was trimmed by 5 bases and J by 1 base, leaving 11 bases between them. The CDR3 covers 14 residues. The CDR3 DNA reads TGTGCCAGCAGCACCACCCCGGGGAACACTGAAGCTTTCTTT. Its protein is CASSTTPGNTEAFF.

The chain employs TRBV28 and TRBJ1-3, with D unclear. Trimming removed 3 bases at V and 3 bases at J, with 6 bases between. The germline V gene has CDR1 MDHEN and CDR2 SYDVKM. This CDR3 has 13 amino acids. CDR3 region: CASSFRHGNTIYF. For the CDR3, the DNA is TGTGCCAGCAGTTTTCGTCATGGAAACACCATATATTTT. Based on the CDR3 plus reference TRBV28 and TRBJ1-3, the full variable domain is DVKVTQSSRYLVKRTGEKVFLECVQDMDHENMFWYRQDPGLGLRLIYFSYDVKMKEKGDIPEGYSVSREKKERFSLILESASTNQTSMYLCASSFRHGNTIYFGEGSWLTVV.

This clonotype was seen a few times. This rearrangement joins TRBV12-3 or TRBV12-4 to TRBJ1-1, with D unclear. Trimming pared 1 base from V and 10 bases from J, leaving 10 bases between. This CDR3 is built from 12 residues. This CDR3 is CASSLVAGRAFF. The CDR3 DNA reads as TGTGCCAGCAGTTTAGTTGCGGGGAGAGCTTTCTTT.

The V and J genes are TRBV29-1 and TRBJ1-1; D gene uncertain. This CDR3 contains 11 residues. The V end lost 4 bases, the J end lost 1 base, and 4 bases lay between the germline ends. Germline V gives CDR1 SQVTM, CDR2 ANQGSEA. CDR3 loop: CSVATNTEAFF. The CDR3 bases are TGCAGCGTTGCAACGAACACTGAAGCTTTCTTT. Looking up the rest from reference TRBV29-1 and TRBJ1-1 gives the full variable domain: SAVISQKPSRDICQRGTSLTIQCQVDSQVTMMFWYRQQPGQSLTLIATANQGSEATYESGFVIDKFPISRPNLTFSTLTVSNMSPEDSSIYLCSVATNTEAFFGQGTRLTVV.

This clonotype was recorded many times. The chain couples TRBV6-5 to TRBJ2-2; 10 nucleotides match TRBD2. The V gene end was trimmed by 5 bases and the J gene end by 5 bases; junction bases not matched to a gene: 8. Germline V gene lookup returns CDR1 MNHEY and CDR2 SVGAGI. This CDR3 is built from 16 residues. The CDR3 coding sequence is TGTGCCAGCAGTAACCGAGCGGGAGGGCCTACCGGGGAGCTGTTTTTT. Its translation is CASSNRAGGPTGELFF.

The chain couples TRBV3-1 to TRBJ1-3, with a weak D call TRBD1 (6 bases). This CDR3 has 13 amino acids. The germline gives CDR1 LGHDT, CDR2 YNNKEL (reference sequence). V lost 4 bases and J 5 bases, leaving 9 bases between the germline ends. CDR3 in DNA: TGTGCCAGCAGCCGACAGGAAAGAAACACCATATATTTT. It is translated as CASSRQERNTIYF. The entire variable domain, with the rest obtained from reference TRBV3-1 and TRBJ1-3, is as follows: DTAVSQTPKYLVTQMGNDKSIKCEQNLGHDTMYWYKQDSKKFLKIMFSYNNKELIINETVPNRFSPKSPDKAHLNLHINSLELGDSAVYFCASSRQERNTIYFGEGSWLTVV.

There are many counts of this clonotype. The chain joins TRBV5-1 to TRBJ2-5, with D maybe TRBD2 (5 bases). This CDR3 has 13 residues. Trimming took off 0 bases at V and 3 bases at J, with 6 bases between the two ends. Germline CDR1 SGHRS, CDR2 YFSETQ. The CDR3 reads CASSLGGEETQYF. CDR3 bases: TGCGCCAGCAGCTTGGGGGGAGAAGAGACCCAGTACTTC.

The chain links TRBV20-1 to TRBJ2-5, with TRBD2 matching 13 bases. V was clipped by 5 bases and J by 5 bases; unmatched bases: 8. Germline values: CDR1 DFQATT, CDR2 SNEGSKA (reference sequence). The CDR3 is made up of 15 amino acids. The CDR3 is CSALTSGRLRETQYF. In DNA form, the CDR3 reads TGCAGTGCTTTGACTAGCGGGAGGCTACGGGAGACCCAGTACTTC.